The 27 T cell receptor beta chains in this list originate from one sample, sequenced in a study of cytomegalovirus exposure and HLA in healthy donors. PCR primers comprised 60 Vbeta and 13 Jbeta primers. The method was immunoSEQ multiplex PCR; TCRdb's version includes in-frame clones alone and lacks a portion of them. The top ten hold just over 8.5% of the sample, which has about 140,000 clones, less than 80% seen once. The source material was PBMCs. The origin of the receptors is a woman between 50 and 59 years old in good health and CMV-seropositive.

The V call is TRBV28, the J call TRBJ2-2; TRBD1 is a possible D gene (6 bases). Germline V CDR1 and CDR2: MDHEN, SYDVKM. V was shortened by 5 bases and J by 4 bases, with 11 bases between the two germline ends. This CDR3 has 14 residues. CDR3 nucleotides: TGTGCCAGCAGTCCCCCAGGGGTCACCGGGGAGCTGTTTTTT. Amino acid sequence: CASSPPGVTGELFF.

This clone was seen a few times. This chain joins TRBV30 and TRBJ1-1, with unresolved D. The germline CDR1 and CDR2 sequences are GTSNPN and SVGIG (reference sequence). V lost 7 bases and J lost 6, with 12 bases in between. The CDR3 consists of 11 residues. The DNA for the CDR3 is TGTGCCTCTGAGCGGCAGGCTGAAGCTTTCTTT. Its translation: CASERQAEAFF.

The V and J genes are TRBV6-1 and TRBJ2-1; TRBD2 matches at 7 bases. The CDR3 has 15 residues. The ends lost 4 bases at V and 7 bases at J; junction bases unmatched: 10. CDR1 is MNHNS, CDR2 SASEGT, per germline. The CDR3 here is CASSVGRGGWNEQFF. In DNA form, the CDR3 reads TGTGCCAGCAGTGTAGGTAGGGGAGGGTGGAATGAGCAGTTCTTC.

This clone showed up just a few times. The rearrangement links TRBV7-2 to TRBJ2-3; D is perhaps TRBD2 (5 bases). This CDR3 has 19 residues. Trimming pared 1 base from V and 2 bases from J, leaving 22 bases between. Germline-derived CDR1 and CDR2 are SGHTA and FQGNSA. The DNA for the CDR3 is TGTGCCAGCAGCTTAGTTCGGGATTCGGACCTTCCAGCCACAGATACGCAGTATTTT. It translates to CASSLVRDSDLPATDTQYF.

The chain carries TRBV2 and TRBJ1-6; D remains ambiguous. This CDR3 has 14 residues. CDR1 and CDR2 (germline): SNHLY, FYNNEI. Trimming stripped 8 bases from V and 0 bases from J, with 8 bases between. The CDR3 sequence is CASRRSSYNSPLHF. CDR3 in DNA: TGTGCCAGCCGAAGGAGCTCCTATAATTCACCCCTCCACTTT.

This clone was observed a few times. This sequence joins TRBV15 and TRBJ1-5, with TRBD1 identical over 11 bases. V was clipped by 0 bases and J by 1 base; unmatched bases: 5. CDR3 length: 18 amino acids. The V gene's germline CDR1 is LNHNV and CDR2 YYDKDF (reference sequence). CDR3 nucleotide sequence: TGTGCCACCAGCAGAGATCGAGGGGACAGGGGGAGCAATCAGCCCCAGCATTTT. It encodes CATSRDRGDRGSNQPQHF.

The V and J genes are TRBV11-2 and TRBJ1-2; the D gene is possibly TRBD1 (6 bases). Trimming cost V 1 base and J 5 bases, with 8 bases left between them. The length of the CDR3 is 13 residues. The germline CDR1 and CDR2 sequences are SGHAT and FQNNGV. In DNA form, the CDR3 reads TGTGCCAGCAGCTTAGCCGGACAGTATGGCTACACCTTC. This codes for CASSLAGQYGYTF.

The chain couples TRBV6-1 to TRBJ2-5; TRBD1 agrees at 7 bases. The J call may be incorrect, as the DNA end agrees better with TRBJ2-7. Germline V lookup: CDR1 MNHNS, CDR2 SASEGT. CDR3 length equals 13 residues. In nucleotides, the CDR3 is TGTGCCAGCAGTCAGGACAGGAACTACGAGCAGTACTTC. It encodes CASSQDRNYEQYF.

This chain links TRBV6-5 with TRBJ1-1, with TRBD1 matching 11 bases. V lost 8 bases to trimming and J lost 4 bases; unmatched junction nucleotides: 6. The CDR3 runs 14 residues. Per germline, CDR1 MNHEY and CDR2 SVGAGI. In DNA form, the CDR3 reads TGTGCCAGCCCAGGACAGGGGGCAGTCACTGAAGCTTTCTTT. Encoded protein: CASPGQGAVTEAFF.

The chain couples TRBV19 to TRBJ2-7; D is perhaps TRBD1 (5 bases). Trimming left V 4 bases short and J 0 bases short, with 19 bases between. The V gene's germline CDR1 is LNHDA and CDR2 SQIVND (reference sequence). The CDR3 length is 17 residues. Here the CDR3 DNA reads TGTGCCAGTAGTACTCCTCCTACGTGGGGCGCCTCCTACGAGCAGTACTTC. Encoded protein: CASSTPPTWGASYEQYF.

V usage is TRBV6-1 and J usage is TRBJ2-1; tentative D call: TRBD2 (6 bases). CDR1 MNHNS and CDR2 SASEGT come from the germline V gene. This CDR3 comprises 15 residues. V was cut by 5 bases and J by 4 bases, with 15 bases left in between. The CDR3, as DNA: TGTGCCAGCAGTACCGACTTGCGGGGATACAATGAGCAGTTCTTC. Its protein product is CASSTDLRGYNEQFF.

The chain couples TRBV23-1 to TRBJ1-6; D is unclear. TRBV23-1 is reported as an ORF; its role is uncertain. This CDR3 has 16 amino acids. The V and J ends lost 2 bases and 7 bases respectively, with 15 bases between them. The CDR3 protein is CASSQPGSNLNSPLHF. CDR3 DNA sequence: TGCGCCAGCAGTCAACCAGGCTCGAATCTAAATTCACCCCTCCACTTT.

This chain's CDR3 is CASRRTGMARGYTF. Here the CDR3 DNA reads TGTGCCAGCCGGCGGACAGGGATGGCGAGAGGCTACACCTTC. This rearrangement joins TRBV2 to TRBJ1-2; 8 bases map to TRBD1. Looked up from germline, CDR1 is SNHLY and CDR2 is FYNNEI. CDR3 length: 14 residues. The V gene end was trimmed by 8 bases and the J gene end by 8 bases; junction bases not matched to a gene: 13.

The chain recombines TRBV11-3 with TRBJ2-1; 9 bases agree with TRBD2. The J segment lost 2 bases and the V segment lost 5 bases, leaving 4 bases of the junction unmatched. The CDR3 spans 15 residues. Germline V lookup: CDR1 SGHNT, CDR2 YENEEA. DNA of the CDR3: TGTGCCAGCAGCCTTAGCGGGGGAGCCTACAATGAGCAGTTCTTC. Translating gives CASSLSGGAYNEQFF.

This rearrangement joins TRBV19 to TRBJ2-5; TRBD2 agrees at 10 bases. This CDR3 comprises 16 residues. Looked up from germline, CDR1 is LNHDA and CDR2 is SQIVND (reference sequence). The junction had 6 bases not matched to a gene; V was cut back by 5 bases and J by 0 bases. The CDR3 bases are TGTGCCAGTAGTGTGGGACTAGCGCAAAACCAAGAGACCCAGTACTTC. This sequence encodes CASSVGLAQNQETQYF.

This chain uses TRBV6-5 with TRBJ1-2; 7 bases match TRBD1. This CDR3 comprises 14 residues. Germline trimming cut 4 bases from V and 2 bases from J; bases unmatched to any gene: 4. Germline-derived CDR1 and CDR2 are MNHEY and SVGAGI. CDR3 amino acids: CASSLDRVNYGYTF. The CDR3 nucleotides are TGTGCCAGCAGTTTAGACAGGGTAAACTATGGCTACACCTTC.

The rearrangement joins TRBV25-1 to TRBJ2-3, with 8 bases that match TRBD2. This CDR3 region has 16 residues. Germline CDR1 and CDR2: MGHDK and SYGVNS. The V gene end was trimmed by 2 bases and the J gene end by 0 bases; junction bases not matched to a gene: 4. The CDR3 reads CASSERTSSSTDTQYF. The CDR3 nucleotides read TGTGCCAGCAGTGAAAGGACTAGCAGTAGCACAGATACGCAGTATTTT.

This sequence joins TRBV4-2 and TRBJ2-4; 9 positions match TRBD1. The V gene end was trimmed by 4 bases and the J gene end by 10 bases; junction bases not matched to a gene: 14. The germline CDR1 and CDR2 sequences are LGHNA and YNFKEQ. The CDR3 is 16 residues long. CDR3 amino acids: CASSPTGQGFDPIQYF. The DNA of the CDR3 is TGTGCCAGCAGCCCCACTGGACAGGGGTTCGACCCTATTCAGTACTTC.

This clone was found a few times. The V call is TRBV19, the J call TRBJ1-5, with TRBD1 matching over 7 bases. The junction had 9 bases not matched to a gene; V was cut back by 6 bases and J by 4 bases. This CDR3 has 15 amino acids. Per germline, CDR1 LNHDA and CDR2 SQIVND (reference sequence). CDR3 amino acids: CASSVGQARNQPQHF. The CDR3 nucleotides read TGTGCCAGTAGCGTTGGACAGGCGCGGAATCAGCCCCAGCATTTT. Using reference TRBV19 and TRBJ1-5 for the parts outside the CDR3, the full variable domain is DGGITQSPKYLFRKEGQNVTLSCEQNLNHDAMYWYRQDPGQGLRLIYYSQIVNDFQKGDIAEGYSVSREKKESFPLTVTSAQKNPTAFYLCASSVGQARNQPQHFGDGTRLSIL.

This clone was counted only a few times. This sequence joins TRBV11-2 and TRBJ1-5, with a weak D call TRBD1 (5 bases). The CDR3 runs to 14 residues. CDR1 SGHAT and CDR2 FQNNGV come from the germline V gene. The germline V and J ends were trimmed by 5 bases and 1 base, with 9 bases remaining between them. The CDR3 loop is CASSQGNSNQPQHF. The DNA for the CDR3 is TGTGCCAGCAGCCAGGGTAACAGCAATCAGCCCCAGCATTTT.

This clone was seen a few times. The CDR3 sequence is CASRPGGGEKLFF. The CDR3 coding sequence is TGTGCCAGCAGGCCTGGCGGCGGTGAAAAACTGTTTTTT. This rearrangement joins TRBV6-6 to TRBJ1-4, with no clear D. Trimming shortened V by 6 bases and J by 7 bases, and 12 bases separated the two germline ends. The CDR3 loop spans 13 amino acids. Germline V lookup: CDR1 MNHNY, CDR2 SVGAGI (reference sequence).

The gene calls are TRBV7-2 and TRBJ2-7, with D perhaps TRBD1 (6 bases). This CDR3 has 12 amino acids. With 4 bases removed from V and 6 bases from J, the gap between germline ends came to 10 bases. Germline V lookup: CDR1 SGHTA, CDR2 FQGNSA. The DNA of the CDR3 is TGTGCCAGCAGCTCGCAGGGGCTCGAGCAGTACTTC. Encoded protein: CASSSQGLEQYF.

This clone appeared once. The chain employs TRBV5-1 and TRBJ1-2, with TRBD1 matching 9 bases. There are 12 residues in the CDR3. V shed 4 bases and J 14 bases; nucleotides not matched to a gene: 9. Germline CDR1 is SGHRS and CDR2 is YFSETQ. As DNA, the CDR3 is TGCGCCAGCAGCGTGGACAGGGGCGAAAAAACCTTC. It specifies CASSVDRGEKTF.

The chain recombines TRBV7-2 with TRBJ2-2; 10 nucleotides line up with TRBD2. Trimming at V came to 5 bases and at J to 0 bases, leaving 6 bases not matched to a gene. Germline V lookup: CDR1 SGHTA, CDR2 FQGNSA. The CDR3 is 17 residues long. CDR3 loop: CASSPRTSGANTGELFF. DNA for the CDR3: TGTGCCAGCAGCCCACGGACTAGCGGAGCGAACACCGGGGAGCTGTTTTTT.

The chain recombines TRBV7-2 with TRBJ1-1; 7 nucleotides align to TRBD1. The CDR3 contains 14 residues. V lost 5 bases and J lost 7; bases outside the gene matches: 10. Germline values: CDR1 SGHTA, CDR2 FQGNSA. In DNA, the CDR3 is TGTGCCAGCAGCGCCGGGACAGCCACAGGTGAAGCTTTCTTT. Residues: CASSAGTATGEAFF.

The V and J genes are TRBV19 and TRBJ2-5, with 13 bases identical to TRBD2. The J segment lost 0 bases and the V segment lost 10 bases, leaving 5 bases of the junction unmatched. The CDR3 spans 15 residues. Germline CDR1 and CDR2: LNHDA and SQIVND (reference sequence). CDR3 region: CATTSGGEYQETQYF. DNA for the CDR3: TGTGCCACCACTAGCGGGGGGGAGTACCAAGAGACCCAGTACTTC.

The V call is TRBV7-9, the J call TRBJ1-5; D may be TRBD1 (6 bases). V was shortened by 8 bases and J by 7 bases, with 21 bases between the two germline ends. Per germline, CDR1 SEHNR and CDR2 FQNEAQ (reference sequence). This CDR3 region has 15 residues. CDR3 in amino acids: CASALSGRGIQPQHF. In DNA form, the CDR3 reads TGTGCCAGCGCATTATCCGGCAGGGGAATCCAGCCCCAGCATTTT.